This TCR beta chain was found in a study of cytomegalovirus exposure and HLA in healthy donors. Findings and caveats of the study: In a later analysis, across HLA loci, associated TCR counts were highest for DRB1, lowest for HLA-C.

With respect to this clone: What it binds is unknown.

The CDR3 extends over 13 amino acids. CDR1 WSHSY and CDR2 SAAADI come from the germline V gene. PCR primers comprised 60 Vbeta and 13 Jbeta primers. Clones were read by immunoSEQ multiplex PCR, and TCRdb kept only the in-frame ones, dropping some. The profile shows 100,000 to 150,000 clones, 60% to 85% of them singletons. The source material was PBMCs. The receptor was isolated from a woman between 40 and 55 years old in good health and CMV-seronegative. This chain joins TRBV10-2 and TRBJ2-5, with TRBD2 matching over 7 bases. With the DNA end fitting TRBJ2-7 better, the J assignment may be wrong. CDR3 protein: CASTSSGTYEQYF. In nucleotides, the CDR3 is TGCGCCAGCACCTCTAGCGGAACCTACGAGCAGTACTTC.